These T cell receptor beta chains were read from a single sample in a study of long-term antiretroviral therapy in people with HIV. TCRdb's copy holds only in-frame clones and misses some; the assay was immunoSEQ multiplex PCR. The sample records over 15,000 clones, around three quarters being singletons. The input for sequencing was unsorted PBMCs, taken 2.2 years after starting antiretroviral therapy. The receptors originated from a man aged 50 to 59 with HIV. Each CDR3 is given with its conserved first and last residue. D genes are given only for firm matches. The size field is filled for only some rows; it gives once, few, many or a size class.

clone size | CDR3 length | D gene | J gene | V gene | CDR3 protein | CDR3 DNA
. | 12 | . | TRBJ2-3 | TRBV7-9 | CASCLGTDTQYF | TGTGCCAGCTGCCTAGGAACAGATACGCAGTATTTT
once | 14 | . | TRBJ1-4 | TRBV4-3 | CASSQRRGGGKLFF | TGCGCCAGCAGCCAGAGAAGGGGCGGGGGAAAACTGTTTTTT
. | 15 | . | TRBJ2-1 | TRBV11-2 | CASSLAGGGYNEQFF | TGTGCCAGCAGCTTAGCAGGGGGAGGGTACAATGAGCAGTTCTTC